Following are 18 T cell receptor beta chains from one sample sequenced in a study of human T cells and chemical hapten exposure. TCRdb reprocessed the RACE reads with MiXCR, giving one entry per CDR3 protein. The repertoire holds roughly 130,000 distinct CDR3 sequences, with more than 7.5% as singletons. Indicated time point: healthy volunteer bleed at 2 weeks. It was from unfractionated whole blood that total RNA was extracted. The sample was whole blood. These receptors came from a male donor in good health. Some clones in this sample may be carry-over from other donors' samples.

Notes on this clonotype: With a much larger clone just one base away, this may be a read error. The chain employs TRBV7-2 and TRBJ2-1; TRBD2 matches at 7 bases. The CDR3 has 14 residues. Germline V lookup: CDR1 SGHTA, CDR2 FQGNSA. The CDR3 sequence is CVSSRPGGRVEQFF. The CDR3 DNA reads TGTGTCAGCAGCCGTCCTGGCGGGAGAGTTGAGCAGTTCTTC. Variable domain in full (rest from reference TRBV7-2 and TRBJ2-1): GAGVSQSPSNKVTEKGKDVELRCDPISGHTALYWYRQSLGQGLEFLIYFQGNSAPDKSGLPSDRFSAERTGGSVSTLTIQRTQQEDSAVYLCVSSRPGGRVEQFFGPGTRLTVL.

This clonotype appeared a few times. This sequence joins TRBV2 and TRBJ1-1; D perhaps matches TRBD1 (5 bases). This CDR3 comprises 18 residues. The germline gives CDR1 SNHLY, CDR2 FYNNEI. V lost 3 bases and J lost 5, with 25 bases in between. The CDR3 sequence is CASSDPRDGSSTRTEAFF. The DNA of the CDR3 is TGTGCCAGCAGTGACCCTAGGGACGGCTCCTCAACTAGAACTGAAGCTTTCTTT.

This clonotype was recorded many times. The chain carries TRBV5-1 and TRBJ2-5, with D possibly matching TRBD1 (6 bases). CDR3 length: 14 amino acids. V shed 4 bases and J shed 4 bases, with 14 bases lying between them. The germline gives CDR1 SGHRS, CDR2 YFSETQ. The CDR3 DNA sequence: TGCGCCAGCAGCGTATTTCAGGGGACAGAGACCCAGTACTTC. Amino acids: CASSVFQGTETQYF.

Remarks on this clonotype: A much larger clone lies a single base off, so this may be a read error. The genes are TRBV5-5 and TRBJ1-6, with a possible D match to TRBD1 (5 bases). This CDR3 has 14 amino acids. V was trimmed by 3 bases and J by 14 bases, leaving 18 bases between them. Germline V lookup: CDR1 SGHKS, CDR2 YYEKEE (reference sequence). The CDR3 sequence: CASSSIGTTSSLHF. The DNA for the CDR3 is TGTGCCAGCAGCTCGATAGGGACCACATCTTCCCTCCACTTT.

This clonotype was detected a few times. The chain uses TRBV14 and TRBJ2-1; 11 bases line up with TRBD2. Germline loops: CDR1 SGHDN, CDR2 FVKESK. The CDR3 has 14 amino acids. Trimming removed 6 bases from V and 8 bases from J; junction bases left unmatched: 6. CDR3 sequence (DNA): TGTGCCAGCAGACATAGCGGGAGGGGCGATGAGCAGTTCTTC. Its protein is CASRHSGRGDEQFF.

The rearrangement links TRBV2 to TRBJ1-1, with 9 nucleotides matching TRBD1. After removal of 8 bases from V and 2 bases from J, the junction contained 3 bases not matched to a gene. The CDR3 is 13 residues long. Germline-derived CDR1 and CDR2 are SNHLY and FYNNEI. CDR3 nucleotides: TGTGCCAGCCGGGACAGGGACAACACTGAAGCTTTCTTT. This encodes CASRDRDNTEAFF. Full variable domain (remainder filled in from reference TRBV2 and TRBJ1-1): EPEVTQTPSHQVTQMGQEVILRCVPISNHLYFYWYRQILGQKVEFLVSFYNNEISEKSEIFDDQFSVERPDGSNFTLKIRSTKLEDSAMYFCASRDRDNTEAFFGQGTRLTVV.

This clonotype has just a few counts. The genes are TRBV20-1 and TRBJ2-2; no definite D call. This CDR3 has 13 amino acids. The germline V gene encodes CDR1 DFQATT and CDR2 SNEGSKA (reference sequence). Trimming cost V 0 bases and J 6 bases, with 8 bases left between them. The CDR3 DNA reads as TGCAGTGCTAGAGATGGTAGGGCCGGGGAGCTGTTTTTT. Its protein is CSARDGRAGELFF.

V is TRBV20-1 and J is TRBJ1-1, with D unclear. The CDR3 extends over 13 amino acids. The germline V gene encodes CDR1 DFQATT and CDR2 SNEGSKA (reference sequence). Deletions cut 1 base from V and 1 base from J, with 7 bases between. The CDR3 sequence is CSARVLGNTEAFF. The CDR3 DNA is TGCAGTGCTAGAGTCCTCGGGAACACTGAAGCTTTCTTT.

This clonotype was picked up a small number of times. This rearrangement joins TRBV12-3 or TRBV12-4 to TRBJ1-1, with D possibly matching TRBD1 (5 bases). Trimming removed 3 bases at V and 6 bases at J, with 11 bases between. The CDR3 has 13 residues. The CDR3 DNA is TGTGCCAGCAGTTTGCGGGGGTGGGCTGAAGCTTTCTTT. It encodes CASSLRGWAEAFF.

This clonotype was seen at least ten times. V gene TRBV20-1 combines with J gene TRBJ1-1; a weak D match, TRBD1 (6 bases). This CDR3 is built from 14 residues. Trimming stripped 5 bases from V and 6 bases from J, with 19 bases between. CDR1 and CDR2 (germline): DFQATT, SNEGSKA (reference sequence). The CDR3 nucleotides read TGCAGTGCTGACCGTCAGGACAGTCCGCCTGAAGCTTTCTTT. Translation gives CSADRQDSPPEAFF.

This clonotype has a count of ten or more. V is TRBV5-1 and J is TRBJ2-1; tentative D call: TRBD1 (6 bases). Trimming shortened V by 0 bases and J by 5 bases, and 9 bases separated the two germline ends. CDR1 SGHRS and CDR2 YFSETQ come from the germline V gene. The CDR3 contains 14 residues. The CDR3 here is CASSLGNRDNEQFF. CDR3 nucleotides: TGCGCCAGCAGCTTGGGCAACAGGGACAATGAGCAGTTCTTC.

V and J are TRBV27 and TRBJ1-4; D is uncertain. V lost 6 bases and J lost 6, with 17 bases in between. Germline-derived CDR1 and CDR2 are MNHEY and SMNVEV (reference sequence). The CDR3 is 15 residues long. DNA of the CDR3: TGTGCCAGCAGAGGGCTGAGGGCAGAGGATGAAAAACTGTTTTTT. It is translated as CASRGLRAEDEKLFF.

This clonotype was recorded at least ten times. The DNA of the CDR3 is TGTGCCAGCAGCCCCGGTCGGGGGCCTGAAGCTTTCTTT. Residues: CASSPGRGPEAFF. V usage is TRBV3-1 and J usage is TRBJ1-1; D may be TRBD1 (6 bases). The CDR3 has 13 amino acids. Germline values: CDR1 LGHDT, CDR2 YNNKEL (reference sequence). Trimming pared 4 bases from V and 6 bases from J, leaving 12 bases between. The full variable domain, in which reference TRBV3-1 and TRBJ1-1 provide the parts outside the CDR3, is DTAVSQTPKYLVTQMGNDKSIKCEQNLGHDTMYWYKQDSKKFLKIMFSYNNKELIINETVPNRFSPKSPDKAHLNLHINSLELGDSAVYFCASSPGRGPEAFFGQGTRLTVV.

This clonotype was counted at least ten times. The V gene is TRBV5-8, the J gene TRBJ2-5; a possible D gene is TRBD2 (6 bases). Looked up from germline, CDR1 is SGHTS and CDR2 is YDEGEE. The CDR3 is 15 residues long. Trimming left V 2 bases short and J 4 bases short, with 15 bases between. The CDR3 DNA reads TGTGCCAGCAGCTTTAGGACTATCGGAGGAGAGACCCAGTACTTC. It codes for CASSFRTIGGETQYF.

This clonotype showed up many times. The chain has TRBV20-1 and TRBJ2-1, with 12 bases fitting TRBD2. The CDR3 length is 15 residues. Germline CDR1 DFQATT, CDR2 SNEGSKA (reference sequence). Trimming at V came to 6 bases and at J to 9 bases, leaving 12 bases not matched to a gene. The CDR3 sequence: CSATMTSGGTLEQFF. The CDR3 coding sequence is TGCAGTGCCACAATGACTAGCGGGGGTACTCTTGAGCAGTTCTTC.

The chain links TRBV19 to TRBJ1-6; the D is unclear. V shed 6 bases and J shed 8 bases, with 14 bases lying between them. The CDR3 spans 14 residues. The V gene's germline CDR1 is LNHDA and CDR2 SQIVND (reference sequence). In DNA form, the CDR3 reads TGTGCCAGTAGATACGTCGGAGTAGATTCACCCCTCCACTTT. This sequence encodes CASRYVGVDSPLHF. Supplemented by reference TRBV19 and TRBJ1-6, the full variable domain reads DGGITQSPKYLFRKEGQNVTLSCEQNLNHDAMYWYRQDPGQGLRLIYYSQIVNDFQKGDIAEGYSVSREKKESFPLTVTSAQKNPTAFYLCASRYVGVDSPLHFGNGTRLTVT.

This clonotype has only a few counts. The chain couples TRBV7-2 to TRBJ2-1; D may be TRBD2 (6 bases). CDR1 and CDR2 (germline): SGHTA, FQGNSA. Between the trimmed V and J ends, which lost 1 base and 5 bases, there was a span of 21 bases. The CDR3 has 18 residues. CDR3 nucleotide sequence: TGTGCCAGCAGCTTAGTTCTCCTTCGGCGGGAACCCGACAATGAGCAGTTCTTC. Translated, it gives CASSLVLLRREPDNEQFF.

The table lists this clonotype with a few counts. The chain has TRBV29-1 and TRBJ2-3, with no clear D. The CDR3 runs 14 residues. The V gene's germline CDR1 is SQVTM and CDR2 ANQGSEA. The V end was cut by 4 bases, the J end by 1 base, with 12 bases between. The CDR3 DNA sequence: TGCAGCGTTGGTGGCCGGCTCCGCACAGATACGCAGTATTTT. Its translation is CSVGGRLRTDTQYF.